This T cell receptor (beta chain) is from a study of blood T cell repertoires in COVID-19. Study context: In each case, the material was cDNA or gDNA derived from T cells, B-cell-depleted T cells, or PBMCs.

This CDR3 region has 17 residues. CDR1 is SEHNR and CDR2 is FQNEAQ in the germline V gene (reference sequence). V shed 7 bases and J 0 bases; nucleotides not matched to a gene: 8. Measured with immunoSEQ multiplex PCR; TCRdb has only the in-frame clones, and not every one. The sample has around 250,000 clones, approximately 85% seen once. The chain employs TRBV7-9 and TRBJ2-6; 8 bases are a match to TRBD2. Material: PBMCs or T cells enriched from blood (not recorded which). This receptor was taken from a woman in her fifties or sixties who had recovered from COVID-19. DNA for the CDR3: TGTGCCAGCACATTCGTGAGCGGGGGCTCTGGGGCCAACGTCCTGACTTTC. It is translated as CASTFVSGGSGANVLTF.